Listed below are T cell receptor beta chains from one sample, sequenced in a study of shared clonotypes between healthy human individuals. Produced via immunoSEQ multiplex PCR; TCRdb's table is partial and in-frame only. The table records 100,000 or so clones, roughly half of them present only once. Sequenced: PBMCs. These TCRs come from a woman between 35 and 50 years old in good health. Some clones in this sample may be carry-over from other donors' samples. The CDR3 runs from the conserved cysteine through the conserved F or W. Fields, in order: D gene, J gene, V gene, clone size, CDR3 DNA, CDR3 protein. The D gene is left open where the match is weak. Clone sizes are given selectively: once, few, many, or a class where the clone is expanded.

D gene: NA
J gene: TRBJ2-5
V gene: TRBV7-9
clone size: NA
CDR3 DNA: TGTGCCAGCAGCTTATTCGCCTCACAAGAGACCCAGTACTTC
CDR3 protein: CASSLFASQETQYF

D gene: NA
J gene: TRBJ1-3
V gene: TRBV18
clone size: NA
CDR3 DNA: TGTGCCAGCTCAGCGGACAGACAAGGAAACACCATATATTTT
CDR3 protein: CASSADRQGNTIYF

D gene: NA
J gene: TRBJ1-3
V gene: TRBV30
clone size: many
CDR3 DNA: TGTGCCTGGAGTGCAGGAAACACCATATATTTT
CDR3 protein: CAWSAGNTIYF

D gene: NA
J gene: TRBJ2-7
V gene: TRBV2
clone size: many
CDR3 DNA: TGTGCCAGCACAGTAGGGGGATGGCAGCCCTCCTACGAGCAGTACTTC
CDR3 protein: CASTVGGWQPSYEQYF

D gene: NA
J gene: TRBJ2-7
V gene: TRBV10-2
clone size: NA
CDR3 DNA: TGCGCCAGCAGCAATCCCGTAAGCTCCTACGAGCAGTACTTC
CDR3 protein: CASSNPVSSYEQYF

D gene: NA
J gene: TRBJ2-7
V gene: TRBV29-1
clone size: NA
CDR3 DNA: TGCAGCGTTGAAGCAAGTGGGGTCGGCGAGCAGTACTTC
CDR3 protein: CSVEASGVGEQYF

D gene: TRBD1
J gene: TRBJ1-2
V gene: TRBV9
clone size: NA
CDR3 DNA: TGTGCCAGCAGCCCAACGACAGGGAATCATGGCTACACCTTC
CDR3 protein: CASSPTTGNHGYTF

D gene: NA
J gene: TRBJ1-6
V gene: TRBV28
clone size: NA
CDR3 DNA: TGTGCCAGCAGCCCGGTCAGGGGCGGTGATTCACCCCTCCACTTT
CDR3 protein: CASSPVRGGDSPLHF

D gene: TRBD1
J gene: TRBJ2-7
V gene: TRBV7-9
clone size: once
CDR3 DNA: TGTGCCAGCAGCTCCTCCGGGGACAGTCGGGAGCAGTACTTC
CDR3 protein: CASSSSGDSREQYF

D gene: TRBD1
J gene: TRBJ2-7
V gene: TRBV5-1
clone size: NA
CDR3 DNA: TGCGCCAGCAGCCCATCTCGACAGGGGGTCTACGAGCAGTACTTC
CDR3 protein: CASSPSRQGVYEQYF

D gene: TRBD1
J gene: TRBJ1-1
V gene: TRBV4-3
clone size: NA
CDR3 DNA: TGCGCCAGCAGCCGGGGGGTGAGACAGGGGCGCACTCAACTTGAAGCTTTCTTT
CDR3 protein: CASSRGVRQGRTQLEAFF

D gene: TRBD2
J gene: TRBJ2-2
V gene: TRBV4-1
clone size: NA
CDR3 DNA: TGCGCCAGCAGCCAAGAAGCTAGCGGGAGCGGGGAGCTGTTTTTT
CDR3 protein: CASSQEASGSGELFF

D gene: TRBD1
J gene: TRBJ2-7
V gene: TRBV9
clone size: NA
CDR3 DNA: TGTGCCAGCAGCCCCTGGACAGGGCGTAACTACGAGCAGTACTTC
CDR3 protein: CASSPWTGRNYEQYF

D gene: NA
J gene: TRBJ2-1
V gene: TRBV27
clone size: NA
CDR3 DNA: TGTGCCAGCAGTTTAGGGTTAGCGGAGAACTACAATGAGCAGTTCTTC
CDR3 protein: CASSLGLAENYNEQFF

D gene: NA
J gene: TRBJ1-1
V gene: TRBV27
clone size: NA
CDR3 DNA: TGTGCCAGCAGTCTCTCGACGGTGAACACTGAAGCTTTCTTT
CDR3 protein: CASSLSTVNTEAFF

D gene: NA
J gene: TRBJ2-3
V gene: TRBV20-1
clone size: few
CDR3 DNA: TGCAGTGCTAGAGACGCGGATACGCAGTATTTT
CDR3 protein: CSARDADTQYF